This entry describes one TCR beta chain. Its antigen is unknown. Produced via immunoSEQ multiplex PCR; TCRdb's table is partial and in-frame only. The sample lists tens of thousands of clones, around 91% seen once, with around 5.5% in the top ten. The sample comes from a study of T cell responses to AZD1222 COVID-19 vaccine. Findings and limits, study-wide: It should be noted that donors were predominantly white British and more often female, and clonal diversity was possibly underestimated.

The CDR3 covers 15 residues. Germline-derived CDR1 and CDR2 are SGDLS and YYNGEE. V lost 4 bases and J 4 bases, leaving 16 bases between the germline ends. The clonotype comes from an adult in good health. The chain combines TRBV9 with TRBJ2-3; D is possibly TRBD1 (5 bases). Source: peripheral blood, taken on day 0 of MenACWY control vaccination. The CDR3 coding sequence is TGTGCCAGCAGCCTCGGACAACCCTCCGCAGATACGCAGTATTTT. It codes for CASSLGQPSADTQYF.